This T cell receptor beta chain appears in the sequencing data of a study of blood T cells in healthy people across ages. Background on the study: T cells yielded about one barcoded beta molecule per two cells through template switching. Study-wide findings and caveats: Diversity of TCR beta per million T cells declined in a roughly linear way with age.

Sample-barcoded 5' priming and a J-beta primer mix drove a second PCR of roughly 6 to 12 cycles. Sequencing yielded, for each sample, at least 3 million paired-end reads carrying CDR3. TCRdb recomputed calls from the 5' RACE reads with MiXCR, one row per CDR3 protein. The sample lists 1.5 million to 2 million distinct CDR3 sequences, roughly 43% occurring once. Comments on this clonotype: Its antigen is not identified.

Trimming pared 4 bases from V and 5 bases from J, leaving 17 bases between. CDR3 length: 15 amino acids. Germline CDR1 and CDR2: SGHTA and FQGNSA. The sequence came from a human donor in good health. The material sequenced was blood. J is TRBJ1-2 and V is TRBV7-2, with D perhaps TRBD1 (5 bases). As DNA, the CDR3 is TGTGCCAGCAGCTGCAGCCTGGGACGGAGTTATGGCTACACCTTC. This encodes CASSCSLGRSYGYTF.